The following is a TCR beta chain sequence with its context. The target of this receptor is not known. Base qualities are not provided; no much larger clone lies one nucleotide away. This record belongs to a study of shared clonotypes between healthy human individuals (dated by TCRdb to the early 2020s). Study-level background: Two women and three men aged 18 to 49 years were included in the cohort. Each donor's leukapheresis produced roughly between about 0.8 and 10 billion PBMCs. To increase sequencing depth and limit assay-specific biases, TCR repertoire library preparation and sequencing were carried out by different laboratories using diverse techniques. To estimate repertoire size and how much clonotype sharing occurs between individuals, the study deeply sequenced the blood TCR repertoires of five healthy adults. Per donor, three plates each were used for CD4 naive and CD4 memory, two for CD8 naive, and one for CD8 memory.

Donors were healthy HIV-negative adults with no recently reported acute infections or vaccinations. Every donor was a Caucasian adult living in Nashville, Tennessee, USA. CD4+ T cells were enriched by magnetic negative selection, after which naive cells were positively selected on CD45RA and the negative fraction was taken as the memory subset. Blood was obtained by leukapheresis, after which PBMCs were separated by Ficoll-Histopaque density gradient centrifugation and cryopreserved in liquid nitrogen vapor phase. Purity and quantity of every magnetically sorted T cell population were checked by analytical flow cytometry. Each sorted fraction had its genomic DNA isolated and then quantified by UV absorbance on a Nanodrop 2000c. Broader findings and caveats from the paper: Pairwise subsampling led to the expectation that sequencing depth would affect the degree of clonotype sharing among donors. Compared with non-shared clonotypes, the clonotypes found in all four sorted-subset donors had higher generation probabilities. The genetic and exposure-history diversity represented was limited by the small number of donors. Naive subsets generally had larger estimated clonotype richness than memory subsets did. Sampling was limited to blood, and TCR repertoires in tissue likely differ from TCR repertoires in blood. When several donors were compared, the shared fraction of clonotypes was 5% to 6.5% for naive CD4, around 4% for naive CD8, 2% to 2.5% for memory CD4, and 0.35% to 0.4% for memory CD8. Rarefaction of sorted-subset datasets indicated incomplete sequencing despite the large sequencing depth.

Using the deep immunoSEQ assay, TCR CDR3 regions were amplified from genomic DNA by multiplex PCR. Extracted genomic DNA from each cell subset was distributed evenly across all wells of several immunoSEQ 96-well plates, and each plate was treated as a replicate. For sorted subsets, each replicate PCR was loaded with about 0.2 ug genomic DNA, equivalent to some 31,000 T cell genomes. Purified libraries were measured with a Qubit 3.0 fluorometer, size-checked on a Bioanalyzer 2100, and measured again with the KAPA Library Quantification kit. Every immunoSEQ 96-well plate was sequenced on a dedicated single-read 150-cycle Illumina NextSeq 550 flow cell. The source study handled its data this way. Because only junctional sequences without quality scores were contained in the immunoSEQ output, filtering matching that applied to full-length reads could not be performed. Sequences were annotated with PyIR, a Python wrapper for IgBLAST v1.9, using IMGT germline references to assign V/J genes and CDR3. Reads with weak V/J assignments (E-value above 1e-6), missing CDR3, stop codons, out-of-frame junctions, or ambiguous translated residues were removed. A V3J clonotype was defined by an identical inferred V gene, J gene, and CDR3 amino acid sequence. The percentage overlap between two repertoires was calculated by dividing the number of shared unique clonotypes by the size of the smaller repertoire. Richness of each repertoire was evaluated using RTK rarefaction, the Chao1 estimator, and Recon v2.1 estimates of unobserved clonotypes. OLGA was used to compute generation probabilities for all TCRbeta clonotypes that the gDNA method yielded from a handful of donors. The clones in this table, taken by TCRdb from immuneACCESS, are in-frame only. Not every clone is retained; where verified, under half of the shortfall comes from an unresolved V gene, and the cause of the rest is unknown. The D gene and trimming were derived from the DNA, and the V and J assignments and clone size from that table. Present in this sample are some 1,100,000 clones, about 84% of which were seen just once. The ten largest clonotypes hold more than 0.45% of the sample.

This receptor was taken from a man aged 18 to 30 in good health. Some clones in this sample may be carry-over from other donors' samples. Sample: memory CD4+ T cells from PBMCs. What the cell subset or site label conveys for this sample: CD45RA-negative fraction.

This receptor has the CDR3 CASRGSRFGTGELFF. In nucleotide form, the sequence is TGTGCCTCCCGGGGCTCCCGGTTTGGCACCGGGGAGCTGTTTTTT. The sequence links TRBV28 to TRBJ2-2; the D segment is perhaps TRBD1 or TRBD2, each sharing 5 matched bases. The germline V gene yields MDHEN for CDR1 and SYDVKM for CDR2. From its cysteine to its phenylalanine, the CDR3 spans 15 amino acids. Kept here is only the CDR3 DNA, which spans 45 bases and is read in frame from base 1. Cut back by 11 bases and 4 bases, the V and J ends lie 20 bases apart.